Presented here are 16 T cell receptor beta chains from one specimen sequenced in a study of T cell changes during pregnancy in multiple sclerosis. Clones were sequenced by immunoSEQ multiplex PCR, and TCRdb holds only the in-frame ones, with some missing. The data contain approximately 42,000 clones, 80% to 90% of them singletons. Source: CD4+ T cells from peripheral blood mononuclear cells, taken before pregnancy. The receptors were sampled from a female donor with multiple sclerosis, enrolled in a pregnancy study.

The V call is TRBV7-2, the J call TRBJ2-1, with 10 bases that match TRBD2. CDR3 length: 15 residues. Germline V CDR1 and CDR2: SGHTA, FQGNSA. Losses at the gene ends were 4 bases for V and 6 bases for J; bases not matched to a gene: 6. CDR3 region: CASSYEAGGGNEQFF. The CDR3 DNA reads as TGTGCCAGCAGCTACGAAGCGGGAGGGGGCAATGAGCAGTTCTTC.

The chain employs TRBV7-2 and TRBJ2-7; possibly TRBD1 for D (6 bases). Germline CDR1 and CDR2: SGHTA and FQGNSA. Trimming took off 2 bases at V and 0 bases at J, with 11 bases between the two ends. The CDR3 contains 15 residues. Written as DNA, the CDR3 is TGTGCCAGCAGCTTACAGGGGCCGAGCTCCTACGAGCAGTACTTC. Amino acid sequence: CASSLQGPSSYEQYF.

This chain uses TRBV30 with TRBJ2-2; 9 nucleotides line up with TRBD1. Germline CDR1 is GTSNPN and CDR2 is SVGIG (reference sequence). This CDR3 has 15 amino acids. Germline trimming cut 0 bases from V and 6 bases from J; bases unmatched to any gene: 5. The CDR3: CAWSVPGQGSGELFF. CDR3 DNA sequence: TGTGCCTGGAGTGTACCGGGACAGGGCTCCGGGGAGCTGTTTTTT.

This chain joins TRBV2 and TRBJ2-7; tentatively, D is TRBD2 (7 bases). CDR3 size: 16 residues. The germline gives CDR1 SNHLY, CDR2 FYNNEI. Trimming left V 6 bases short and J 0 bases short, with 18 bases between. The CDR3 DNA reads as TGTGCCAGCAGCCCTTGGGGCGGGGGCCCCTCCTACGAGCAGTACTTC. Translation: CASSPWGGGPSYEQYF.

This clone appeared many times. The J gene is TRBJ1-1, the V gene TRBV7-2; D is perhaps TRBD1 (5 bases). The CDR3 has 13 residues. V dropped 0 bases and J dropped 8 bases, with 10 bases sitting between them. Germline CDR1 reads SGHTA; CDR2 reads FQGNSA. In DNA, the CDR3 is TGTGCCAGCAGCTTAGCTCGGGGGGGGGAAGCTTTCTTT. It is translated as CASSLARGGEAFF.

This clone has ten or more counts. CDR3 in amino acids: CASSRSRGTEAFF. CDR3 bases: TGTGCCAGCAGTCGTTCCAGGGGCACTGAAGCTTTCTTT. The V call is TRBV6-1, the J call TRBJ1-1, with D possibly matching TRBD1 (6 bases). The CDR3 covers 13 residues. V dropped 5 bases and J dropped 4 bases, with 11 bases sitting between them. From germline, CDR1 is MNHNS and CDR2 SASEGT.

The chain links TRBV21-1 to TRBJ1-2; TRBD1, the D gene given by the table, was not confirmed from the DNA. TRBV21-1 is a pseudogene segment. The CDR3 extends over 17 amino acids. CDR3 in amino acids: CASCSHRDREEGYGYTF. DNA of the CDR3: TGTGCCAGCTGTAGTCACCGGGACAGGGAAGAGGGCTATGGCTACACCTTC.

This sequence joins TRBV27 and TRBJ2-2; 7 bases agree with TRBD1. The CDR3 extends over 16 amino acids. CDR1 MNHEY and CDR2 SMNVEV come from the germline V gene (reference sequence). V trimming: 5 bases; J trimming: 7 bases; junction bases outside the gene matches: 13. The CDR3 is CASSLMGTASSGELFF. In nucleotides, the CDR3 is TGTGCCAGCAGTCTAATGGGGACAGCCTCTAGCGGGGAGCTGTTTTTT.

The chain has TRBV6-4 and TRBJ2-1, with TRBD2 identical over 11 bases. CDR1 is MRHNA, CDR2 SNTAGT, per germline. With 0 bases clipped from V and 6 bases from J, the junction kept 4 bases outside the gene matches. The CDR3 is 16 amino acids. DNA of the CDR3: TGTGCCAGCAGTGACTCTAGCGGGAGGGCCCTCAATGAGCAGTTCTTC. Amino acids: CASSDSSGRALNEQFF.

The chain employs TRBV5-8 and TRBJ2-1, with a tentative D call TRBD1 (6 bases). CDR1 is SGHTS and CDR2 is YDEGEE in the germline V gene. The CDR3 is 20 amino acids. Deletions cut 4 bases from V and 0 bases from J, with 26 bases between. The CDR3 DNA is TGTGCCAGCAGCCGTAGGTTACAGGGTACCCACCCGAGCTCCTACAATGAGCAGTTCTTC. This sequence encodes CASSRRLQGTHPSSYNEQFF.

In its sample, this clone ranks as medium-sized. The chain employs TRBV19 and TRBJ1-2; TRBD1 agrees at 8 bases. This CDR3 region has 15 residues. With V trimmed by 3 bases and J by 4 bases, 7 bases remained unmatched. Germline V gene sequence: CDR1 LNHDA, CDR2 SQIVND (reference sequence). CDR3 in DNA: TGTGCCAGTAGTATGGGCCCAGGGGGCGTCTATGGCTACACCTTC. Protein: CASSMGPGGVYGYTF.

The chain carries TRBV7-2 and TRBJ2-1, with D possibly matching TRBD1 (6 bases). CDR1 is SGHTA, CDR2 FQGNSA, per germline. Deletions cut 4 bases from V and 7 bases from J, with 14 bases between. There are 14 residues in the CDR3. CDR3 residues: CASSYYKQGNEQFF. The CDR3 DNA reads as TGTGCCAGCAGCTATTATAAACAGGGTAATGAGCAGTTCTTC.

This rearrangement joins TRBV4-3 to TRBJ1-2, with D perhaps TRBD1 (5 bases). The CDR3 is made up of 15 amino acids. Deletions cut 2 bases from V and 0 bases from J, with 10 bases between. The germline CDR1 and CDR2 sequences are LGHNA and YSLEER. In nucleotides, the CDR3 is TGCGCCAGCAGCCAACAGACAGCAGCTAACTATGGCTACACCTTC. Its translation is CASSQQTAANYGYTF.

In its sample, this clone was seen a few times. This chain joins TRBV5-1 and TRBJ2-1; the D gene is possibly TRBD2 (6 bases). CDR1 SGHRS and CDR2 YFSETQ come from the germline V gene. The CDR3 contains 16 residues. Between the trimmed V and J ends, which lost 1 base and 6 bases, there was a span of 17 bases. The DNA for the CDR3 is TGCGCCAGCAGCTTGTTTGGGGGAGGCCCGGCCAATGAGCAGTTCTTC. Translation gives CASSLFGGGPANEQFF.

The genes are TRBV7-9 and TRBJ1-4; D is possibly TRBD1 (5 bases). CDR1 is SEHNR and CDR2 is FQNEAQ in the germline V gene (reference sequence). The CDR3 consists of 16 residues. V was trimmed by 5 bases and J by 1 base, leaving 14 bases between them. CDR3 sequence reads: CASSPVWGGTNEKLFF. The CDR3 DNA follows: TGTGCCAGCAGCCCTGTTTGGGGGGGAACTAATGAAAAACTGTTTTTT.

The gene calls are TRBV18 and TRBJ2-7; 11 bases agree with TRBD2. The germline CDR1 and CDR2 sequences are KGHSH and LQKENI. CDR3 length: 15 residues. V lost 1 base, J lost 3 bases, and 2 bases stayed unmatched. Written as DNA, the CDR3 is TGTGCCAGCTCACCACGAGGGACTAGCGGCTACGAGCAGTACTTC. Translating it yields CASSPRGTSGYEQYF. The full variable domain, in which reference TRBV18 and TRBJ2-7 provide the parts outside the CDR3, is NAGVMQNPRHLVRRRGQEARLRCSPMKGHSHVYWYRQLPEEGLKFMVYLQKENIIDESGMPKERFSAEFPKEGPSILRIQQVVRGDSAAYFCASSPRGTSGYEQYFGPGTRLTVT.